This T cell receptor (beta chain) stems from a study of blood T cell repertoires in COVID-19. On the study more broadly: Samples representing acute and convalescent COVID-19 were sourced from the United States, Italy and Spain. PBMCs, B-cell-depleted T cells, or T cells provided the cDNA or gDNA that made up the material.

The trim removed 1 base at V and 7 bases at J, leaving 9 bases unmatched. CDR1 is WNHNN and CDR2 is SYGVQD in the germline V gene (reference sequence). This CDR3 comprises 17 residues. Source study methods: Researchers report that nucleated cell counts were estimated from reference gene primer amplification. Sequencing was performed with immunoSEQ multiplex PCR; in TCRdb, only in-frame clones are kept and a portion is missing. For V, J and clone size, that table is used; D and trimming come from the DNA. Here the sample spans approximately 400,000 clones, about 89% being singletons. The chain uses TRBV10-1 and TRBJ2-1, with 11 bases fitting TRBD2. Source material: peripheral blood. This TCR was recovered from a man aged 35 to 55 with acute or convalescent COVID-19. The CDR3 coding sequence is TGCGCCAGCAGTGAGTGGGTAGCGGGAGGGCCGGGAAATGAGCAGTTCTTC. Translated: CASSEWVAGGPGNEQFF.